The clone carrying this T cell receptor beta chain has just a few counts. Its antigen is unidentified. The CDR3 sequence is 14 residues long. V shed 0 bases and J shed 4 bases, with 10 bases lying between them. The germline V gene has CDR1 DFQATT and CDR2 SNEGSKA (reference sequence). Researchers used 5'RACE with constant-segment primers to make TCR alpha and TCR beta cDNA libraries that carry sample barcodes and UMIs. MiXCR was run by TCRdb on the 5' RACE reads, yielding one entry per CDR3 protein. The sample has under 300,000 distinct CDR3 sequences; roughly 8.2% are singletons. This specimen comes from a study of T-cell memory formation after mild COVID-19. The wider study: Largely, the TCR clusters proved donor specific. Study results and caveats: CD4+ clones that contracted lay mainly in CM and EM; CD8+ ones lay in EMRA. Pre-infection memory contained some responding clones, which suggested that cross-reactive memory had joined.

The chain joins TRBV20-1 to TRBJ1-3; D is unclear. Specimen: PBMCs or a T cell subset sorted from them (not recorded which). This receptor was obtained from a man between 18 and 29 years old who had mild COVID-19 (a few samples of this study predate the infection). Cell type and time point are not known. The CDR3 DNA reads as TGCAGTGCTAGAGAAAACCTTCACGGAAACACCATATATTTT. As protein: CSARENLHGNTIYF.